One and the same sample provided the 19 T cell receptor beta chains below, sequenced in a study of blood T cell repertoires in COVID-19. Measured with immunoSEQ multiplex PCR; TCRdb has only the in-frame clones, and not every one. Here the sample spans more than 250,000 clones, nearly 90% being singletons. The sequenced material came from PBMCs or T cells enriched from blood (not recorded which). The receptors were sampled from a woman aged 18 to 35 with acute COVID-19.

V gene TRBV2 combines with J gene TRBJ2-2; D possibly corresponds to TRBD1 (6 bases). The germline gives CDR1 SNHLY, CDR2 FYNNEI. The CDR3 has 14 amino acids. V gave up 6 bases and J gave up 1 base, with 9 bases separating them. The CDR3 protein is CASRKQGNTGELFF. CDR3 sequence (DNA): TGTGCCAGCAGAAAACAGGGGAACACCGGGGAGCTGTTTTTT.

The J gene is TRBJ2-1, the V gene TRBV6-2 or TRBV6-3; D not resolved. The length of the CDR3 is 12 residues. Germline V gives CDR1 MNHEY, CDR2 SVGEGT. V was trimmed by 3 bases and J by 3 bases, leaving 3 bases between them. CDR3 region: CASSYHYNEQFF. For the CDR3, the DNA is TGTGCCAGCAGTTATCACTACAATGAGCAGTTCTTC.

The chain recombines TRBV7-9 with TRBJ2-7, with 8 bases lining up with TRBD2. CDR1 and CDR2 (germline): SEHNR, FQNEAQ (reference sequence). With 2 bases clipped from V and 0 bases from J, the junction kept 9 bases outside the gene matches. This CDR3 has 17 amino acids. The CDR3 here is CASSLHSGRLDSYEQYF. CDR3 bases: TGTGCCAGCAGCTTACACAGCGGGAGATTGGACTCCTACGAGCAGTACTTC.

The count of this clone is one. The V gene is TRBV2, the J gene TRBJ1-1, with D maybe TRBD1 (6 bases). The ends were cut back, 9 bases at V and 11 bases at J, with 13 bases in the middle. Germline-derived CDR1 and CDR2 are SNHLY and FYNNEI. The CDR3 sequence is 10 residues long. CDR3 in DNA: TGTGCCAGTCTAACAGGGTTCGCTTTCTTT. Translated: CASLTGFAFF. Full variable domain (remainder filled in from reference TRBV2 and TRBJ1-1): EPEVTQTPSHQVTQMGQEVILRCVPISNHLYFYWYRQILGQKVEFLVSFYNNEISEKSEIFDDQFSVERPDGSNFTLKIRSTKLEDSAMYFCASLTGFAFFGQGTRLTVV.

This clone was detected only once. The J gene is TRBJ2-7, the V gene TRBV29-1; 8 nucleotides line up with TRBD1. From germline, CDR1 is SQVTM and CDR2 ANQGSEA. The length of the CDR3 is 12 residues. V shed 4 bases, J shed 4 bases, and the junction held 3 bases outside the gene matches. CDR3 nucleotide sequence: TGCAGCGTTGCAGGGGGCGCATACGAGCAGTACTTC. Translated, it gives CSVAGGAYEQYF.

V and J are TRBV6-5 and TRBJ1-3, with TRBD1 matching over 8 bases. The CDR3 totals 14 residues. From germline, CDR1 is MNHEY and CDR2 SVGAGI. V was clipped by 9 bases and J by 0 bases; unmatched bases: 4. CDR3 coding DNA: TGTGCCAGTTCAGGGGGCCTCTCTGGAAACACCATATATTTT. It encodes CASSGGLSGNTIYF.

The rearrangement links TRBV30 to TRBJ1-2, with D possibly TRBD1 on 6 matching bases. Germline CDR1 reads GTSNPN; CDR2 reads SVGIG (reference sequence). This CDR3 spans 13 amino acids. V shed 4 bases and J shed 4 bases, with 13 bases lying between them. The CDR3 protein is CAWNPGVSYGYTF. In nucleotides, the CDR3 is TGTGCCTGGAACCCAGGGGTCAGCTATGGCTACACCTTC.

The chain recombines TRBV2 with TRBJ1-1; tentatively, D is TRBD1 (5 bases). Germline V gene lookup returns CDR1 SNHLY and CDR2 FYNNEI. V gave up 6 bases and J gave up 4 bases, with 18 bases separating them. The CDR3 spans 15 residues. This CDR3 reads CASSTPGVGGTEAFF. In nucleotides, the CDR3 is TGTGCCAGCAGCACGCCCGGAGTGGGGGGCACTGAAGCTTTCTTT.

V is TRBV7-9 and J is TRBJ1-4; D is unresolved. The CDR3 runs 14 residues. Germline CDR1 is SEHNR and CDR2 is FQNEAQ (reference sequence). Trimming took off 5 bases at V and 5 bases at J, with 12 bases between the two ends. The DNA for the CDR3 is TGTGCCAGCAGCCCGGGAGCCGTAAATGAAAAACTGTTTTTT. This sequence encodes CASSPGAVNEKLFF.

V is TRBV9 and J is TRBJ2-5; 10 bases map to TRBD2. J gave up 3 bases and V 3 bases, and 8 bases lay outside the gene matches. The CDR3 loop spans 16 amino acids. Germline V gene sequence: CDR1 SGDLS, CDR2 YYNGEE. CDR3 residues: CASSAYQLAGKETQYF. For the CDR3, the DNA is TGTGCCAGCAGCGCATACCAACTAGCGGGAAAAGAGACCCAGTACTTC.

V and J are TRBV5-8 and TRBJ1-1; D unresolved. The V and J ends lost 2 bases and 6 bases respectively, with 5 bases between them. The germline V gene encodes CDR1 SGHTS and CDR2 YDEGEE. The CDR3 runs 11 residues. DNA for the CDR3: TGTGCCAGCAGCTTCGGAGCTGAAGCTTTCTTT. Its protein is CASSFGAEAFF.

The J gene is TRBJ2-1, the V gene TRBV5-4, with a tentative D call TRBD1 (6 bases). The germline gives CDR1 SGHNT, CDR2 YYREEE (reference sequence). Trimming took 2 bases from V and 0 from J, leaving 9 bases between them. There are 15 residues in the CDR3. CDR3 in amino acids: CASSFRGSSYNEQFF. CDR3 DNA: TGTGCCAGCAGCTTTAGGGGGAGCTCCTACAATGAGCAGTTCTTC.

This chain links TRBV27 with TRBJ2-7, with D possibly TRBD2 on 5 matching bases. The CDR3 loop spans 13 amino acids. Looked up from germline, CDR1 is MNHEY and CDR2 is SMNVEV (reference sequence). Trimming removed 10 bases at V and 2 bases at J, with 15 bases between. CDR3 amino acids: CATGIAGPYEQYF. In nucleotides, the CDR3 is TGTGCCACCGGGATTGCAGGTCCCTACGAGCAGTACTTC.

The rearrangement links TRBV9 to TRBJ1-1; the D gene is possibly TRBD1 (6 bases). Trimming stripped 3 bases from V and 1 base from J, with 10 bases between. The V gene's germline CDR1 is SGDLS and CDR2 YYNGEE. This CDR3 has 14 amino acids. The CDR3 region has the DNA TGTGCCAGCAGCGAGACGACAGGGAACACTGAAGCTTTCTTT. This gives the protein CASSETTGNTEAFF.

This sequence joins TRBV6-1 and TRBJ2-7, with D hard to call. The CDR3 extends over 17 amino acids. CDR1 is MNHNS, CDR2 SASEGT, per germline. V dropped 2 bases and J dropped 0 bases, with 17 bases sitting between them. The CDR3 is CASSEPWAATDSYEQYF. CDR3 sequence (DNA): TGTGCCAGCAGTGAACCCTGGGCTGCCACTGACTCCTACGAGCAGTACTTC.

CDR3 in DNA: TGTGCCAGTCGGGACAGTGTGAACACTGAAGCTTTCTTT. Encoded protein: CASRDSVNTEAFF. This chain links TRBV19 with TRBJ1-1; TRBD1 matches 7 bases. Trimming at V came to 8 bases and at J to 0 bases, leaving 3 bases not matched to a gene. This CDR3 comprises 13 residues. Germline assignment: CDR1 LNHDA and CDR2 SQIVND (reference sequence).

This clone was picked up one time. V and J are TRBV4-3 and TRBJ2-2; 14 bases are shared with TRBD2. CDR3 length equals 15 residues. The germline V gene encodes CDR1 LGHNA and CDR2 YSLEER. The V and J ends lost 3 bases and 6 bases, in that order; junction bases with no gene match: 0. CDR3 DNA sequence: TGCGCCAGCAGCCAGGGACTAGCGGGAGCCGGGGAGCTGTTTTTT. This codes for CASSQGLAGAGELFF.

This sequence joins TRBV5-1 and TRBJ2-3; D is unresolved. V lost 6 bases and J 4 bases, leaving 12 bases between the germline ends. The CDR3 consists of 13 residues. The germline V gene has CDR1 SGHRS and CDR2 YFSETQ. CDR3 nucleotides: TGCGCCAGCAATGAGGTGCGATCAGATACGCAGTATTTT. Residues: CASNEVRSDTQYF.

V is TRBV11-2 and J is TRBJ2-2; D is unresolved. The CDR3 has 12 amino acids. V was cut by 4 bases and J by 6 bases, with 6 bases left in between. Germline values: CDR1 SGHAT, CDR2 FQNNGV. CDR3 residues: CASSSFAGELFF. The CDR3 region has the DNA TGTGCCAGCAGCTCCTTCGCCGGGGAGCTGTTTTTT.